These 4 T cell receptor beta chains share one sample of origin, sequenced in a study of blood T cell repertoires in COVID-19. Sequenced by immunoSEQ multiplex PCR; TCRdb stores in-frame clones only, minus some. The repertoire holds some 120,000 clones, with approximately 90% as singletons. The sequenced sample consisted of peripheral blood. These receptor sequences come from a middle-aged man with acute or convalescent COVID-19.

The chain recombines TRBV10-3 with TRBJ1-5; TRBD1 matches 11 bases. Germline loops: CDR1 ENHRY, CDR2 SYGVKD. This CDR3 contains 16 residues. The ends lost 2 bases at V and 3 bases at J; junction bases unmatched: 3. This chain's CDR3 is CAISERDRGDNQPQHF. The CDR3 DNA sequence: TGTGCCATCAGTGAGAGGGACAGGGGGGACAATCAGCCCCAGCATTTT.

As to this clone: The same CDR3 arises from other DNA sequences in this sample as well. The chain carries TRBV10-3 and TRBJ2-1, with 11 bases aligning to TRBD2. The V and J ends lost 2 bases and 3 bases, in that order; junction bases with no gene match: 3. Germline V gives CDR1 ENHRY, CDR2 SYGVKD. The CDR3 consists of 16 residues. The DNA for the CDR3 is TGTGCCATCAGTGAGGCCGGGACTAGCGGCTACAATGAGCAGTTCTTC. It specifies CAISEAGTSGYNEQFF.

The rearrangement uses TRBV5-8 and TRBJ1-3; possible D gene TRBD1, 5 bases. The CDR3 consists of 14 residues. Germline assignment: CDR1 SGHTS and CDR2 YDEGEE. Trimming took off 5 bases at V and 1 base at J, with 10 bases between the two ends. CDR3 in DNA: TGTGCCAGCAGACTCCCAGGGTCTGGAAACACCATATATTTT. Amino acids: CASRLPGSGNTIYF. Filled out from reference TRBV5-8 and TRBJ1-3, the complete variable domain reads EAGVTQSPTHLIKTRGQQATLRCSPISGHTSVYWYQQALGLGLQFLLWYDEGEERNRGNFPPRFSGRQFPNYSSELNVNALELEDSALYLCASRLPGSGNTIYFGEGSWLTVV.

The chain uses TRBV24-1 and TRBJ2-7; D is undetermined. Germline CDR1 is KGHDR and CDR2 is SFDVKD. This CDR3 region has 16 residues. V gave up 4 bases and J gave up 0 bases, with 15 bases separating them. CDR3 amino acids: CATSESTRITSYEQYF. The CDR3 DNA is TGTGCCACCAGTGAATCCACCAGGATTACCTCCTACGAGCAGTACTTC.